These 5 T cell receptor beta chains share one sample of origin, sequenced in a study of T cells after yellow fever vaccination. MiXCR, applied by TCRdb to the 5' RACE reads, yields one record per CDR3 protein. The data hold roughly 500,000 distinct CDR3 sequences, with around 21% observed a single time. Source: PBMCs, taken 15 days after the yellow fever booster vaccination. The receptors derive from a man aged 30-40 years who received the YFV17D yellow fever vaccine.

The chain combines TRBV21-1 with TRBJ2-3; the D call of TRBD2 is as the table states it, not checked on the DNA. TRBV21-1 is annotated as a pseudogene. The CDR3 runs 19 residues. CDR3 amino acids: CASPPRGGRAGGGTDTQYF. The CDR3 DNA reads TGTGCCAGCCCCCCCCGGGGCGGGAGGGCCGGGGGGGGCACAGATACGCAGTATTTT.

This chain joins TRBV6-2 or TRBV6-3 and TRBJ2-7, with a weak D call TRBD1 (5 bases). Deletions cut 8 bases from V and 2 bases from J, with 13 bases between. This CDR3 region has 13 residues. CDR1 MNHEY and CDR2 SVGEGT come from the germline V gene. CDR3 in amino acids: CASWRQSPYEQYF. CDR3 nucleotides: TGTGCCAGCTGGAGACAGAGTCCCTACGAGCAGTACTTC.

In its sample, this clonotype was seen a few times. V is TRBV18 and J is TRBJ2-7, with TRBD1 matching 7 bases. CDR1 and CDR2 from the germline V gene are KGHSH and LQKENI. The CDR3 spans 13 residues. V shed 7 bases, J shed 2 bases, and the junction held 5 bases outside the gene matches. The CDR3 sequence is CASCTGDTYEQYF. The CDR3 nucleotides are TGTGCCAGCTGCACAGGGGACACCTACGAGCAGTACTTC.

The J gene is TRBJ2-6, the V gene TRBV4-3, with D unclear. Germline CDR1 and CDR2: LGHNA and YSLEER. The CDR3 loop spans 16 amino acids. The V end lost 3 bases, the J end lost 0 bases, and 9 bases lay between the germline ends. CDR3 region: CASSHISPSGANVLTF. As DNA, the CDR3 is TGCGCCAGCAGCCATATCTCCCCCTCTGGGGCCAACGTCCTGACTTTC.

The sample holds a few counts of this clonotype. The chain combines TRBV25-1 with TRBJ2-3; perhaps TRBD2 as D (6 bases). There are 11 residues in the CDR3. Germline V gene data show CDR1 as MGHDK and CDR2 as SYGVNS. Trimming removed 10 bases from V and 7 bases from J, with 12 bases in between. DNA for the CDR3: TGTGCCACCGAGGCGGGGAATACGCAGTATTTT. Protein: CATEAGNTQYF. Supplemented by reference TRBV25-1 and TRBJ2-3, the full variable domain reads EADIYQTPRYLVIGTGKKITLECSQTMGHDKMYWYQQDPGMELHLIHYSYGVNSTEKGDLSSESTVSRIRTEHFPLTLESARPSHTSQYLCATEAGNTQYFGPGTRLTVL.